The TCR beta chain described here comes from a study of radiotherapy plus CTLA-4 blockade in lung cancer. As for the study in general: Disease control was present in more than 30% of patients, and objective responses in about 19%.

V was clipped by 5 bases and J by 4 bases, with 17 bases between them. This CDR3 has 15 residues. Germline assignment: CDR1 SGHAT and CDR2 FQDESV (reference sequence). The repertoire was sequenced with immunoSEQ multiplex PCR; TCRdb's copy has only in-frame clones and lacks some. The repertoire holds 12,000 to 15,000 clones, with approximately 76% as singletons. Overall study findings and caveats: TCR clones of tumor origin grew in blood after radiotherapy plus ipilimumab.

Patients in the study, people with chemo-refractory metastatic non-small-cell lung cancer, received focal radiation plus ipilimumab CTLA-4 blockade. About this clone itself: What it recognizes is unknown.

The clonotype comes from a human donor with non-small cell lung cancer whose response to radiotherapy plus ipilimumab could not be evaluated. The input for sequencing was peripheral blood, taken from a patient treated with radiotherapy plus ipilimumab. This rearrangement joins TRBV11-1 to TRBJ1-1, with unresolved D. The CDR3 loop reads CASSPSGLGGTEAFF. The CDR3 nucleotides read TGTGCCAGCAGCCCCAGCGGACTGGGAGGCACTGAAGCTTTCTTT.